This TCR beta chain was sequenced for a study of blood T cell repertoires in COVID-19. CDR1 is SGHNT and CDR2 is YYREEE in the germline V gene (reference sequence). This CDR3 region has 14 residues. Trimming cost V 1 base and J 6 bases, with 8 bases left between them. Assay used: immunoSEQ multiplex PCR; TCRdb lists only in-frame clones, some missing. The top ten hold 19% of the sample, which has some 37,000 clones, around 83% seen once. This clonotype originated in a man aged 50-60 years in a cohort sampled during active COVID-19. The specimen was peripheral blood. J is TRBJ1-6 and V is TRBV5-4; maybe TRBD1 (5 bases). In DNA, the CDR3 is TGTGCCAGCAGCTTGTATGGGGCTAATTCACCCCTCCACTTT. Translating it yields CASSLYGANSPLHF.